Each of the 14 T cell receptor beta chains below was sequenced from the same sample in a study of identical twins. TCRdb re-derived calls from the 5' RACE reads in MiXCR, one entry per CDR3 protein. In the table there are some 460,000 distinct CDR3 sequences, 14% of which are singletons. This sample was also put to use in a study of yellow fever vaccine responses in identical twins.

The sequenced material came from CD4+ T cells sorted from blood. The origin of the receptors is a woman between 18 and 29 years old in good health.

This clonotype was seen only a few times. The rearrangement uses TRBV27 and TRBJ2-2, with TRBD1 identical over 10 bases. Germline V CDR1 and CDR2: MNHEY, SMNVEV (reference sequence). The CDR3 is made up of 14 amino acids. With 5 bases clipped from V and 5 bases from J, the junction kept 2 bases outside the gene matches. Written as DNA, the CDR3 is TGTGCCAGCAGTACGGGACAGGGGACCGGGGAGCTGTTTTTT. This translates into CASSTGQGTGELFF.

This chain uses TRBV7-9 with TRBJ2-4; D remains unclear. The V gene lost 5 bases and the J gene lost 1 base, with 12 bases spanning the gap. CDR1 and CDR2 from the germline V gene are SEHNR and FQNEAQ (reference sequence). The CDR3 sequence is 15 residues long. The CDR3 protein is CASSKKESAKNIQYF. CDR3 in DNA: TGTGCCAGCAGCAAAAAGGAGTCGGCCAAAAACATTCAGTACTTC.

This clonotype was counted a few times. J is TRBJ2-1 and V is TRBV7-9; D ambiguous. This CDR3 contains 15 residues. With 6 bases removed from V and 2 bases from J, the gap between germline ends came to 14 bases. The germline V gene encodes CDR1 SEHNR and CDR2 FQNEAQ (reference sequence). CDR3 sequence reads: CASRSPRVTYNEQFF. CDR3 in DNA: TGTGCCAGCAGATCACCCCGGGTCACCTACAATGAGCAGTTCTTC.

This clonotype has more than one count but fewer than ten. The chain has TRBV20-1 and TRBJ2-1, with D perhaps given as TRBD1 or TRBD2 (5 bases each). The CDR3 is 16 residues long. Trimming cost V 0 bases and J 5 bases, with 17 bases left between them. Germline assignment: CDR1 DFQATT and CDR2 SNEGSKA (reference sequence). CDR3 sequence reads: CSARDWGLLGNNEQFF. CDR3 bases: TGCAGTGCTAGAGATTGGGGCTTACTAGGTAACAATGAGCAGTTCTTC.

In this sample, this clonotype turned up a few times. The chain joins TRBV14 to TRBJ1-1; D remains unclear. Germline CDR1 reads SGHDN; CDR2 reads FVKESK. The length of the CDR3 is 15 residues. V gave up 3 bases and J gave up 5 bases, with 16 bases separating them. CDR3 nucleotide sequence: TGTGCCAGCAGCCATATTGTTACCGGGAAGACTGAAGCTTTCTTT. It yields the protein CASSHIVTGKTEAFF.

This clonotype came up a few times. The chain is built from TRBV10-1 and TRBJ2-5; 10 positions match TRBD2. With V trimmed by 7 bases and J by 5 bases, 4 bases remained unmatched. The CDR3 is 13 amino acids. Germline CDR1 is WNHNN and CDR2 is SYGVQD (reference sequence). Here the CDR3 reads CASTSGSGETQYF. The CDR3 region has the DNA TGCGCCAGCACTAGCGGGAGCGGGGAGACCCAGTACTTC.

This sequence joins TRBV29-1 and TRBJ2-3, with D unresolved. CDR1 SQVTM and CDR2 ANQGSEA come from the germline V gene. There are 11 residues in the CDR3. The chain's CDR3 is CTVAYTDTQYF. The DNA of the CDR3 is TGCACTGTGGCTTACACAGATACGCAGTATTTT.

There are a few counts of this clonotype. The V call is TRBV4-2, the J call TRBJ2-5, with D possibly TRBD2 on 6 matching bases. The CDR3 length is 17 residues. CDR1 and CDR2 from the germline V gene are LGHNA and YNFKEQ. V lost 0 bases to trimming and J lost 1 base, with 15 bases between them. The CDR3 spells CASSQDAGLGSQETQYF. In DNA, the CDR3 is TGTGCCAGCAGCCAAGACGCGGGATTAGGAAGCCAAGAGACCCAGTACTTC.

The J gene is TRBJ2-1, the V gene TRBV7-2; the D gene is possibly TRBD2 (6 bases). Germline V gene lookup returns CDR1 SGHTA and CDR2 FQGNSA. Trimming shortened V by 1 base and J by 5 bases, and 12 bases separated the two germline ends. The CDR3 sequence is 15 residues long. Here the CDR3 DNA reads TGTGCCAGCAGCTTAGGAGGGCGGGAAGACAATGAGCAGTTCTTC. Protein sequence: CASSLGGREDNEQFF.

V usage is TRBV29-1 and J usage is TRBJ2-1; D possibly uses TRBD1 or TRBD2 (5 bases each). CDR1 and CDR2 (germline): SQVTM, ANQGSEA. The ends were cut back, 4 bases at V and 0 bases at J, with 13 bases in the middle. This CDR3 region has 15 residues. CDR3 sequence (DNA): TGCAGCGTTGTGAGGGGCGAGAGCTCCTACAATGAGCAGTTCTTC. It encodes CSVVRGESSYNEQFF.

This clonotype came up a few times. The chain couples TRBV6-2 or TRBV6-3 to TRBJ2-4, with D possibly matching TRBD2 (5 bases). Germline CDR1 and CDR2: MNHEY and SVGEGT. Trimming removed 6 bases at V and 1 base at J, with 13 bases between. The CDR3 runs 15 residues. The CDR3 DNA reads TGTGCCAGCAGCTACGGAGGTCAGGCCAAAAACATTCAGTACTTC. Amino acid sequence: CASSYGGQAKNIQYF.

This clonotype has more than one count but fewer than ten. The chain couples TRBV6-5 to TRBJ2-1, with a possible D match to TRBD1 (6 bases). Trimming left V 2 bases short and J 3 bases short, with 14 bases between. This CDR3 has 16 amino acids. CDR1 and CDR2 (germline): MNHEY, SVGAGI. CDR3 sequence (DNA): TGTGCCAGCAGTTACGACCCCTGGACAGTCTACAATGAGCAGTTCTTC. Translation: CASSYDPWTVYNEQFF.

V is TRBV5-1 and J is TRBJ2-2, with D tentatively TRBD2 (6 bases). The CDR3 length is 16 residues. In germline, CDR1 is SGHRS, CDR2 YFSETQ. V lost 3 bases and J lost 1, with 13 bases in between. CDR3 DNA: TGCGCCAGCAGCTCGGGGGTTAGCGTGAACACCGGGGAGCTGTTTTTT. Residues: CASSSGVSVNTGELFF.

The V and J genes are TRBV29-1 and TRBJ2-5; D unresolved. Trimming removed 4 bases from V and 2 bases from J, with 11 bases in between. This CDR3 contains 13 residues. Germline CDR1 and CDR2: SQVTM and ANQGSEA. The CDR3, as DNA: TGCAGCGTTGTTCGTGGTCCTCAAGAGACCCAGTACTTC. It is translated as CSVVRGPQETQYF.